This T cell receptor beta chain was found in a study of cytomegalovirus exposure and HLA in healthy donors. Points from the study as a whole: In a later analysis, TCR beta V- and J-gene trimming showed a link to a missense DCLRE1C variant. Presence/absence comparisons presumed near-even sequencing depth among donors. Associated with cytomegalovirus, according to the listing, were 164 TCR beta chains. Donor immune exposure was known only as CMV serostatus.

Vbeta (60) and Jbeta (13) primers were used in the PCR. TCRdb keeps only in-frame clones here, not all; method: immunoSEQ multiplex PCR. The sample records about 150,000 clones, 65% to 85% being singletons. A note on this clone: Its specificity is not known. The junction shows a germline mismatch at one end, possibly a read error.

This CDR3 comprises 17 residues. Germline-derived CDR1 and CDR2 are SEHNR and FQNEAQ (reference sequence). The V gene is TRBV7-9, the J gene TRBJ2-7; 11 nucleotides agree with TRBD2. The receptor comes from a male donor in good health and CMV-seronegative. The sample taken for sequencing was PBMCs. The CDR3 region is CSSSFEKTSGISYEQYF. The CDR3 DNA sequence: TGTTCCAGCAGCTTTGAAAAGACTAGCGGGATCTCCTACGAGCAGTACTTC. Variable domain in full (rest from reference TRBV7-9 and TRBJ2-7): DTGVSQNPRHKITKRGQNVTFRCDPISEHNRLYWYRQTLGQGPEFLTYFQNEAQLEKSRLLSDRFSAERPKGSFSTLEIQRTEQGDSAMYLCSSSFEKTSGISYEQYFGPGTRLTVT.